This T cell receptor (beta chain) was documented in a study of blood T cells in healthy people across ages. Study findings and constraints: Age showed a roughly linear inverse relationship with TCR beta diversity per million T cells.

The table lists this clonotype with a few counts. As yet, its antigen is unknown. One end of the junction is discordant with germline, which a read error may explain. Primed by a sample-barcoded 5' primer and a J-beta primer mix, a second PCR proceeded for roughly 6 to 12 cycles. Each TCR beta cDNA got a 12-nucleotide random molecular identifier. In TCRdb, the 5' RACE reads were re-called with MiXCR into one record per CDR3 protein. Altogether hundreds of thousands of distinct CDR3 sequences are present, more than 55% being singletons, with the ten largest covering approximately 24%. They isolated at least 6 million PBMCs from each sample. Sequencing was carried out using blood. The sequence was obtained from a man aged 35 to 55 in good health.

The CDR3 spells CASSVAGTAQETQYF. CDR3 sequence (DNA): TGTGCCAGTAGCGTAGCTGGGACAGCCCAAGAGACCCAGTACTTC. The genes are TRBV9 and TRBJ2-5; 7 bases fit TRBD1. This CDR3 has 15 amino acids. In germline, CDR1 is SGDLS, CDR2 YYNGEE.